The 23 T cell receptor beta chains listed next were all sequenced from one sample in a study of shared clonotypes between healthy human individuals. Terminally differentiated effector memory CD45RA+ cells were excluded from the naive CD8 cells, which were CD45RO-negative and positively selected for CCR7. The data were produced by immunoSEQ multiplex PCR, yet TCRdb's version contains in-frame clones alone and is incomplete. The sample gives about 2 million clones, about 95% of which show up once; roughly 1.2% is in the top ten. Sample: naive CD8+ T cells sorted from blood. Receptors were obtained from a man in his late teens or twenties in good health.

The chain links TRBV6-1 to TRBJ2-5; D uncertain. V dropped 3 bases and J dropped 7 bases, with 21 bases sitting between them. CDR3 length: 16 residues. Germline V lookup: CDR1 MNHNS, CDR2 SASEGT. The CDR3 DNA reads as TGTGCCAGCAGTGAGACGACCGGCCACCTACGGACGACCCAGTACTTC. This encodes CASSETTGHLRTTQYF.

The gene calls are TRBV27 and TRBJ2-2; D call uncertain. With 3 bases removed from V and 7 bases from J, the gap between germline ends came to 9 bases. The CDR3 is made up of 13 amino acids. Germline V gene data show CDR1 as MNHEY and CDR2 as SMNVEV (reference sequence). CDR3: CASSFFGYGELFF. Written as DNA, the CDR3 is TGTGCCAGCAGTTTCTTCGGTTACGGGGAGCTGTTTTTT.

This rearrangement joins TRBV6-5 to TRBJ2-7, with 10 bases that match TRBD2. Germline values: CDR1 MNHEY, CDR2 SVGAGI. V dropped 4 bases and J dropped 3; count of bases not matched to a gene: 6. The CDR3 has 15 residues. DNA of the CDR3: TGTGCCAGCAGTTTAGGGACTAGCGCCGACTACGAGCAGTACTTC. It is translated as CASSLGTSADYEQYF.

Here the CDR3 DNA reads TGTGCCAGCAGGCAAACAGGGGTGAACACTGAAGCTTTCTTT. Translated: CASRQTGVNTEAFF. The rearrangement links TRBV28 to TRBJ1-1, with 7 positions matching TRBD1. The CDR3 is 14 amino acids. Germline CDR1 is MDHEN and CDR2 is SYDVKM. V dropped 6 bases and J dropped 0; count of bases not matched to a gene: 4.

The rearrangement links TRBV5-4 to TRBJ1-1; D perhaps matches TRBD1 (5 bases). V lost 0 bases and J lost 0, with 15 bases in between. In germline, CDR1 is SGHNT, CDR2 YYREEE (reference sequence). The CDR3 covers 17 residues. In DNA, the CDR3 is TGTGCCAGCAGCTTGGACTGGGGCGCATTTATGAACACTGAAGCTTTCTTT. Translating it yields CASSLDWGAFMNTEAFF.

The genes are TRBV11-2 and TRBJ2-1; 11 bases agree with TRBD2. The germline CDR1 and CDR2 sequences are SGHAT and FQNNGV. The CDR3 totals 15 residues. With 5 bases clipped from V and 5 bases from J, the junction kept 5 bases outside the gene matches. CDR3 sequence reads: CASSPGLAEHNEQFF. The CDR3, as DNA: TGTGCCAGCAGCCCGGGACTAGCGGAGCACAATGAGCAGTTCTTC.

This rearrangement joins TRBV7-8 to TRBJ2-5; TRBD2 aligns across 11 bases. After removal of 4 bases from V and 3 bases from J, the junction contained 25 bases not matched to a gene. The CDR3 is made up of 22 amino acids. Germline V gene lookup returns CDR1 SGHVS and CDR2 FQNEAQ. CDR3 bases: TGTGCCAGCAGCTCGAAATTACTAGCGGGAGTTTTACCCCCCCTCGGTGAAGAGACCCAGTACTTC. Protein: CASSSKLLAGVLPPLGEETQYF.

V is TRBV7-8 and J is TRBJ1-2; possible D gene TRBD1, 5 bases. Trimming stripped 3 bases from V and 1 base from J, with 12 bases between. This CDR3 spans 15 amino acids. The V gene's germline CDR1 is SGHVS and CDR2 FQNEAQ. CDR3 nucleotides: TGTGCCAGCAGCTTCCCGGGACGGCTTAACTATGGCTACACCTTC. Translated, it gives CASSFPGRLNYGYTF.

DNA for the CDR3: TGCGCCAGCAGCCAGAAAGGGACTAGCGGGACCTCCTACGAGCAGTACTTC. The encoded protein is CASSQKGTSGTSYEQYF. This chain uses TRBV4-1 with TRBJ2-7, with 13 bases identical to TRBD2. CDR3 length equals 17 residues. Looked up from germline, CDR1 is MGHRA and CDR2 is YSYEKL. V shed 3 bases, J shed 0 bases, and the junction held 5 bases outside the gene matches.

CDR3 DNA sequence: TGTGCCAGCAGGCCTGAACCAGATAAGCTCGAGCAGTACTTC. The encoded protein is CASRPEPDKLEQYF. This chain links TRBV11-2 with TRBJ2-7; D is ambiguous. Trimming took 6 bases from V and 6 from J, leaving 18 bases between them. This CDR3 comprises 14 residues. CDR1 is SGHAT, CDR2 FQNNGV, per germline.

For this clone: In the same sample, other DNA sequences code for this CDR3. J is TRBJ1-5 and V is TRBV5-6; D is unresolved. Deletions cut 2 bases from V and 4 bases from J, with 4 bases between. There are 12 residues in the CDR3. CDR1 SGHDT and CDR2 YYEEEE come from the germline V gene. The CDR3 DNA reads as TGTGCCAGCAGCTTAAGTAATCAGCCCCAGCATTTT. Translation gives CASSLSNQPQHF.

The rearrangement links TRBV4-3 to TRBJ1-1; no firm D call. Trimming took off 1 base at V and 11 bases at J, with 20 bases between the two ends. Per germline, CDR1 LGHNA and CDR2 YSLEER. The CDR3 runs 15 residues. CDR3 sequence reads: CASSQALLSTHPAFF. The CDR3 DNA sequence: TGCGCCAGCAGCCAAGCTTTATTGAGCACTCATCCGGCTTTCTTT.

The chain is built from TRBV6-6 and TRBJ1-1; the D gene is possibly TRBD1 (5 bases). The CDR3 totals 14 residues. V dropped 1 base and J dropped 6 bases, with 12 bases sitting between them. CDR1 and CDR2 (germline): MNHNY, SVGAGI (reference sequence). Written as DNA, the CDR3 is TGTGCCAGCAGTTACTTAGGGGCGGGGGCTGAAGCTTTCTTT. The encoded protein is CASSYLGAGAEAFF.

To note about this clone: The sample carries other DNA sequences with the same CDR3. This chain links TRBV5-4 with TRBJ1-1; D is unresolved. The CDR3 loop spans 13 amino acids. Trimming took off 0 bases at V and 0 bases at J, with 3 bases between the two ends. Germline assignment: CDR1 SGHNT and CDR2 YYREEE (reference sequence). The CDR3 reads CASSLELNTEAFF. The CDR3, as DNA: TGTGCCAGCAGCTTGGAACTGAACACTGAAGCTTTCTTT.

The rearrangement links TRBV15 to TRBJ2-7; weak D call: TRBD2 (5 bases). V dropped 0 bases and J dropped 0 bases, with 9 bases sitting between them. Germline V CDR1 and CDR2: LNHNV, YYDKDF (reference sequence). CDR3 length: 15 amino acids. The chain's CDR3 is CATSRDYGSSYEQYF. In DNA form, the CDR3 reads TGTGCCACCAGCAGAGATTATGGGAGCTCCTACGAGCAGTACTTC.

In DNA, the CDR3 is TGTGCCAGCAGCCCCCCTGGGGGAGGGCCTTGGCAAGAGACCCAGTACTTC. Protein: CASSPPGGGPWQETQYF. The rearrangement joins TRBV7-9 to TRBJ2-5; 7 positions agree with TRBD2. Trimming removed 5 bases from V and 2 bases from J; junction bases left unmatched: 14. The germline V gene encodes CDR1 SEHNR and CDR2 FQNEAQ (reference sequence). The CDR3 runs 17 residues.

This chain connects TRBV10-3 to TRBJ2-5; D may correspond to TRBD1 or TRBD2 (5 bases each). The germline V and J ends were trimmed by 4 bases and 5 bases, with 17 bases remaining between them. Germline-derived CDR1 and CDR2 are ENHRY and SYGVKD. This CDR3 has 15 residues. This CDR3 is CAISGSLLEGETQYF. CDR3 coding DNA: TGTGCCATCAGTGGAAGCCTATTAGAGGGGGAGACCCAGTACTTC.

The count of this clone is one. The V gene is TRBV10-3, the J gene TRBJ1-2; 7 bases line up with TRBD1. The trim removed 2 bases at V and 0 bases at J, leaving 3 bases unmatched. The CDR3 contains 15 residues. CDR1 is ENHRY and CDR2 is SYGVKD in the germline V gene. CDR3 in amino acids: CAISEPDRANYGYTF. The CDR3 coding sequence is TGTGCCATCAGTGAGCCAGACAGGGCTAACTATGGCTACACCTTC.

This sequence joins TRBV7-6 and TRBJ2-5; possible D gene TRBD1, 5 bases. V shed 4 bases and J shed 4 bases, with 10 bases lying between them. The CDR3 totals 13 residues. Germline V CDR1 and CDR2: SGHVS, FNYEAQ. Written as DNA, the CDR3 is TGTGCCAGCAGCTCCAGGGTGGGAGAGACCCAGTACTTC. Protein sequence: CASSSRVGETQYF.

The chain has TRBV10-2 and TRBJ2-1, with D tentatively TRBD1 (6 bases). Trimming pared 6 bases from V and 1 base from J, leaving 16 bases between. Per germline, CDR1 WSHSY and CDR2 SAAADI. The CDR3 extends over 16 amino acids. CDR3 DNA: TGCGCCAGCAGCTCAACAGGGCGACTATCCTACAATGAGCAGTTCTTC. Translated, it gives CASSSTGRLSYNEQFF.

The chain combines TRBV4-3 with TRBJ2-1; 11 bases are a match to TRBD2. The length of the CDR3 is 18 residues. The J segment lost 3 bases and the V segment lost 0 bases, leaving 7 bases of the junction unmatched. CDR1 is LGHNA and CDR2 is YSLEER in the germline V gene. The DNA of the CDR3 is TGCGCCAGCAGCCAAGATCCCCTAGCGGGAGGTTTCTACAATGAGCAGTTCTTC. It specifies CASSQDPLAGGFYNEQFF.

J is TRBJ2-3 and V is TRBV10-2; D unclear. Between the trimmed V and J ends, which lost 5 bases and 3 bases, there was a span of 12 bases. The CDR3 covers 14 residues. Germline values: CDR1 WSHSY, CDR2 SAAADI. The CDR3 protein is CASSRTGLTDTQYF. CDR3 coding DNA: TGCGCCAGCAGTCGGACGGGTCTAACAGATACGCAGTATTTT.

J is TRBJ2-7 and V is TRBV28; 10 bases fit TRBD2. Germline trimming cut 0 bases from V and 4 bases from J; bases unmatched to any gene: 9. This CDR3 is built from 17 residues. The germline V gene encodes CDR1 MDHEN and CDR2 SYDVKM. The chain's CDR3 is CASSLWVTTSGEYEQYF. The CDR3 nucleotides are TGTGCCAGCAGTTTATGGGTGACTACTAGCGGGGAGTACGAGCAGTACTTC.